These 27 T cell receptor beta chains came from one sample sequenced in a study of early T cells in non-severe SARS-CoV-2 infection. Using its own MiXCR run on the 5' RACE reads, TCRdb lists one record per CDR3 protein. The sample consists of roughly 41,000 distinct CDR3 sequences, approximately 6.3% of them appearing once. Sequenced: whole blood. The receptor source for this set is an adult who was a healthcare worker with PCR-confirmed SARS-CoV-2 infection or an uninfected control (not recorded which).

This chain connects TRBV7-3 to TRBJ2-2, with D possibly called TRBD1 or TRBD2 (5 bases each). The CDR3 consists of 14 residues. Looked up from germline, CDR1 is SGHTA and CDR2 is FQGTGA. V was shortened by 5 bases and J by 0 bases, with 7 bases between the two germline ends. This chain's CDR3 is CASSRDANTGELFF. For the CDR3, the DNA is TGTGCCAGCAGCCGGGACGCGAACACCGGGGAGCTGTTTTTT.

This clonotype was seen many times. The chain joins TRBV15 to TRBJ2-1; D may correspond to TRBD1 or TRBD2 (6 bases each). Germline CDR1 reads LNHNV; CDR2 reads YYDKDF (reference sequence). The CDR3 runs 18 residues. V gave up 0 bases and J gave up 4 bases, with 19 bases separating them. In DNA form, the CDR3 reads TGTGCCACCAGCAGAGATCAGGGGTTCGGGAGTAGGTACAATGAGCAGTTCTTC. Translation gives CATSRDQGFGSRYNEQFF. Full variable domain (rest looked up from reference TRBV15 and TRBJ2-1): DAMVIQNPRYQVTQFGKPVTLSCSQTLNHNVMYWYQQKSSQAPKLLFHYYDKDFNNEADTPDNFQSRRPNTSFCFLDIRSPGLGDTAMYLCATSRDQGFGSRYNEQFFGPGTRLTVL.

In this sample, this clonotype turned up a few times. V and J are TRBV28 and TRBJ2-7, with D uncertain. CDR3 length: 14 residues. Trimming cost V 5 bases and J 3 bases, with 14 bases left between them. Germline values: CDR1 MDHEN, CDR2 SYDVKM. CDR3 coding DNA: TGTGCCAGCAGTGTCGCTTCCTCGAACTACGAGCAGTACTTC. It yields the protein CASSVASSNYEQYF.

J is TRBJ2-5 and V is TRBV7-6, with 9 bases matching TRBD2. The CDR3 is made up of 16 amino acids. Unmatched junction bases numbered 6, after V lost 3 bases and J lost 1 base. Germline CDR1 and CDR2: SGHVS and FNYEAQ. This chain's CDR3 is CASSFGLAGFQETQYF. CDR3 nucleotides: TGTGCCAGCAGCTTCGGCCTAGCGGGATTCCAAGAGACCCAGTACTTC.

This clonotype was detected many times. The gene calls are TRBV10-3 and TRBJ2-4; 9 nucleotides agree with TRBD1. Germline values: CDR1 ENHRY, CDR2 SYGVKD. V lost 2 bases to trimming and J lost 7 bases; unmatched junction nucleotides: 6. The CDR3 loop spans 15 amino acids. The CDR3 DNA sequence: TGTGCCATCAGTGAGCGGACAGGGGATATCAACATTCAGTACTTC. Amino acid sequence: CAISERTGDINIQYF.

The chain couples TRBV20-1 to TRBJ2-3, with 12 bases aligning to TRBD2. Germline V gene data show CDR1 as DFQATT and CDR2 as SNEGSKA (reference sequence). With 5 bases clipped from V and 0 bases from J, the junction kept 6 bases outside the gene matches. CDR3 length: 16 amino acids. The DNA of the CDR3 is TGCAGTGCTGCTAGCGGGAGGGCCGGGAGCACAGATACGCAGTATTTT. Its translation is CSAASGRAGSTDTQYF.

Ten or more counts support this clonotype. The gene calls are TRBV4-2 and TRBJ2-3; 10 bases fit TRBD1. This CDR3 contains 14 residues. The trim removed 10 bases at V and 6 bases at J, leaving 10 bases unmatched. Germline V gene data show CDR1 as LGHNA and CDR2 as YNFKEQ. CDR3 bases: TGTGCCACCGCCCGGGACAGGGGTGCTGATACGCAGTATTTT. Translating gives CATARDRGADTQYF.

This clonotype was counted ten times or more. The chain recombines TRBV7-9 with TRBJ2-5; 7 bases match TRBD2. CDR1 SEHNR and CDR2 FQNEAQ come from the germline V gene (reference sequence). This CDR3 has 16 amino acids. V lost 4 bases, J lost 5 bases, and 13 bases stayed unmatched. CDR3 sequence (DNA): TGTGCCAGCAGCTCCCTCCGTCAGCGGGACGGGGAGACCCAGTACTTC. Encoded protein: CASSSLRQRDGETQYF.

There are many counts of this clonotype. The chain is built from TRBV3-1 and TRBJ2-2, with 8 nucleotides matching TRBD2. Germline V gene sequence: CDR1 LGHDT, CDR2 YNNKEL (reference sequence). After removal of 4 bases from V and 2 bases from J, the junction contained 6 bases not matched to a gene. The CDR3 length is 16 residues. Written as DNA, the CDR3 is TGTGCCAGCAGCCCTGGCGGGGGGACAAACACCGGGGAGCTGTTTTTT. Translated, it gives CASSPGGGTNTGELFF.

There are many counts of this clonotype. This chain connects TRBV6-5 to TRBJ2-3, with 7 positions matching TRBD2. Losses at the gene ends were 0 bases for V and 4 bases for J; bases not matched to a gene: 1. The CDR3 is 14 amino acids. The V gene's germline CDR1 is MNHEY and CDR2 SVGAGI. DNA for the CDR3: TGTGCCAGCAGTTACTCCACTAGCGCAGATACGCAGTATTTT. It translates to CASSYSTSADTQYF.

This clonotype was seen ten or more times. The V call is TRBV5-4, the J call TRBJ2-7, with 7 bases lining up with TRBD1. The junction had 4 bases not matched to a gene; V was cut back by 4 bases and J by 0 bases. The germline V gene has CDR1 SGHNT and CDR2 YYREEE (reference sequence). The CDR3 covers 14 residues. The DNA for the CDR3 is TGTGCCAGCAGCCCGGGACAGACCTCCTACGAGCAGTACTTC. It specifies CASSPGQTSYEQYF.

This clonotype showed up just a few times. The chain carries TRBV6-1 and TRBJ1-1, with a weak D call TRBD1 (5 bases). Trimming took off 5 bases at V and 0 bases at J, with 16 bases between the two ends. This CDR3 region has 16 residues. Germline lookup yields CDR1 MNHNS and CDR2 SASEGT. CDR3 in DNA: TGTGCCAGCAGTATACGGCCTCGAGGGGTGAACACTGAAGCTTTCTTT. Protein sequence: CASSIRPRGVNTEAFF.

This clonotype showed up many times. This rearrangement joins TRBV28 to TRBJ2-1; the D is unclear. The V end was cut by 7 bases, the J end by 5 bases, with 9 bases between. CDR3 size: 12 residues. CDR1 and CDR2 from the germline V gene are MDHEN and SYDVKM. The DNA of the CDR3 is TGTGCCAGCAACGTTCTTGACAATGAGCAGTTCTTC. It encodes CASNVLDNEQFF.

This clonotype appeared a few times. This chain links TRBV6-2 or TRBV6-3 with TRBJ2-7; D remains unclear. This CDR3 comprises 12 residues. Germline-derived CDR1 and CDR2 are MNHEY and SVGEGT. Trimming took off 4 bases at V and 2 bases at J, with 6 bases between the two ends. The CDR3 reads CASSSGPYEQYF. CDR3 nucleotide sequence: TGTGCCAGCAGTTCCGGCCCCTACGAGCAGTACTTC.

V is TRBV27 and J is TRBJ2-3; D remains ambiguous. The CDR3 runs to 17 residues. The ends were cut back, 5 bases at V and 0 bases at J, with 18 bases in the middle. Germline values: CDR1 MNHEY, CDR2 SMNVEV (reference sequence). The CDR3 loop reads CASSPISRARSTDTQYF. CDR3 in DNA: TGTGCCAGCAGTCCAATTAGCCGGGCAAGAAGCACAGATACGCAGTATTTT.

This clonotype was observed a few times. The rearrangement uses TRBV2 and TRBJ2-1; D possibly corresponds to TRBD2 (5 bases). The CDR3 has 15 residues. Trimming cost V 5 bases and J 8 bases, with 19 bases left between them. CDR1 SNHLY and CDR2 FYNNEI come from the germline V gene. CDR3 DNA: TGTGCCAGCAGTTTTACGGGAAACGCCTTCGATGAGCAGTTCTTC. It codes for CASSFTGNAFDEQFF.

On this clonotype itself: A junction boundary mismatches the germline segment, possibly from a read error. This chain joins TRBV20-1 and TRBJ2-3; possible D gene TRBD2, 6 bases. This CDR3 region has 15 residues. Germline V gives CDR1 DFQATT, CDR2 SNEGSKA (reference sequence). CDR3 sequence reads: CSTSLGRASTDTQYF. The CDR3 bases are TGCAGTACTAGCCTAGGGCGGGCGAGCACAGATACGCAGTATTTT.

Ten or more counts support this clonotype. The chain combines TRBV6-2 or TRBV6-3 with TRBJ2-7; D uncertain. The length of the CDR3 is 11 residues. Trimming removed 4 bases from V and 5 bases from J, with 6 bases in between. Looked up from germline, CDR1 is MNHEY and CDR2 is SVGEGT. This chain's CDR3 is CASSSRHEQYF. The CDR3 DNA sequence: TGTGCCAGCAGTTCTCGCCACGAGCAGTACTTC.

Regarding this clonotype: It may be a read error: a sequence one base away is much more abundant. V is TRBV5-4 and J is TRBJ2-6; D gene uncertain. Germline V gene sequence: CDR1 SGHNT, CDR2 YYREEE (reference sequence). Trimming shortened V by 0 bases and J by 0 bases, and 7 bases separated the two germline ends. The CDR3 length is 16 residues. For the CDR3, the DNA is TGTGCCAGCAGCTTGGCCCATTACTCTGGGGCCAACGTCCTGACTTTC. This codes for CASSLAHYSGANVLTF.

This clonotype appeared many times. In nucleotides, the CDR3 is TGTGCCAGCTGCCGGCAGGCTAATGAAAAACTGTTTTTT. This codes for CASCRQANEKLFF. This chain links TRBV11-2 with TRBJ1-4, with D hard to call. CDR1 and CDR2 (germline): SGHAT, FQNNGV. V dropped 8 bases and J dropped 3 bases, with 10 bases sitting between them. The CDR3 length is 13 residues.

The V gene is TRBV12-3 or TRBV12-4, the J gene TRBJ2-3, with 8 bases fitting TRBD2. The CDR3 length is 14 residues. The V segment lost 4 bases and the J segment 4 bases; nucleotides outside the gene matches: 4. The CDR3 spells CASSWTGGPDTQYF. The CDR3 DNA reads as TGTGCCAGCAGTTGGACGGGAGGGCCAGATACGCAGTATTTT.

Ten or more counts support this clonotype. The chain links TRBV12-3 or TRBV12-4 to TRBJ2-3, with 8 bases aligning to TRBD2. Trimming at V came to 3 bases and at J to 5 bases, leaving 4 bases not matched to a gene. The CDR3 sequence is 14 residues long. The CDR3 loop reads CASSFGTSGDTQYF. The CDR3 nucleotides are TGTGCCAGCAGTTTCGGGACTAGTGGAGATACGCAGTATTTT.

This clonotype was detected ten times or more. V usage is TRBV12-3 or TRBV12-4 and J usage is TRBJ2-7; 13 bases are shared with TRBD2. V lost 6 bases and J lost 7; bases outside the gene matches: 15. The CDR3 length is 17 residues. The CDR3 region has the DNA TGTGCCAGCAGCCCCCTATTCTCTCCGGGACTAGCGGGAGAGCAGTACTTC. The encoded protein is CASSPLFSPGLAGEQYF.

The sample holds many counts of this clonotype. The chain links TRBV2 to TRBJ2-2; D is undetermined. Germline-derived CDR1 and CDR2 are SNHLY and FYNNEI. The V end lost 5 bases, the J end lost 0 bases, and 13 bases lay between the germline ends. The CDR3 is made up of 16 amino acids. CDR3 region: CASSPHGRTNTGELFF. The DNA for the CDR3 is TGTGCCAGCAGTCCTCACGGGCGGACGAACACCGGGGAGCTGTTTTTT. Full variable domain (outside the CDR3, taken from reference TRBV2 and TRBJ2-2): EPEVTQTPSHQVTQMGQEVILRCVPISNHLYFYWYRQILGQKVEFLVSFYNNEISEKSEIFDDQFSVERPDGSNFTLKIRSTKLEDSAMYFCASSPHGRTNTGELFFGEGSRLTVL.

This clonotype was counted a few times. This chain connects TRBV20-1 to TRBJ2-7; tentative D call: TRBD2 (6 bases). With 0 bases removed from V and 6 bases from J, the gap between germline ends came to 18 bases. CDR1 DFQATT and CDR2 SNEGSKA come from the germline V gene (reference sequence). The CDR3 covers 15 residues. The CDR3 loop is CSARDWDSPIAEQYF. As DNA, the CDR3 is TGCAGTGCTAGAGATTGGGACTCCCCCATCGCCGAGCAGTACTTC.

The sample holds a few counts of this clonotype. The chain is built from TRBV18 and TRBJ2-4; no clear D. Germline assignment: CDR1 KGHSH and CDR2 LQKENI. The V gene lost 0 bases and the J gene lost 0 bases, with 6 bases spanning the gap. This CDR3 has 15 residues. CDR3 nucleotides: TGTGCCAGCTCACCACCGAGTATAGCCAAAAACATTCAGTACTTC. Translation gives CASSPPSIAKNIQYF. Variable domain in full (rest from reference TRBV18 and TRBJ2-4): NAGVMQNPRHLVRRRGQEARLRCSPMKGHSHVYWYRQLPEEGLKFMVYLQKENIIDESGMPKERFSAEFPKEGPSILRIQQVVRGDSAAYFCASSPPSIAKNIQYFGAGTRLSVL.

Many counts were recorded for this clonotype. V gene TRBV6-2 or TRBV6-3 combines with J gene TRBJ1-2; TRBD1 agrees at 12 bases. The CDR3 loop spans 18 amino acids. The ends lost 7 bases at V and 5 bases at J; junction bases unmatched: 17. Germline V gene sequence: CDR1 MNHEY, CDR2 SVGEGT. This CDR3 is CASTGHKPGQGAGYGYTF. As DNA, the CDR3 is TGTGCCAGCACCGGACACAAACCGGGACAGGGGGCAGGATATGGCTACACCTTC.